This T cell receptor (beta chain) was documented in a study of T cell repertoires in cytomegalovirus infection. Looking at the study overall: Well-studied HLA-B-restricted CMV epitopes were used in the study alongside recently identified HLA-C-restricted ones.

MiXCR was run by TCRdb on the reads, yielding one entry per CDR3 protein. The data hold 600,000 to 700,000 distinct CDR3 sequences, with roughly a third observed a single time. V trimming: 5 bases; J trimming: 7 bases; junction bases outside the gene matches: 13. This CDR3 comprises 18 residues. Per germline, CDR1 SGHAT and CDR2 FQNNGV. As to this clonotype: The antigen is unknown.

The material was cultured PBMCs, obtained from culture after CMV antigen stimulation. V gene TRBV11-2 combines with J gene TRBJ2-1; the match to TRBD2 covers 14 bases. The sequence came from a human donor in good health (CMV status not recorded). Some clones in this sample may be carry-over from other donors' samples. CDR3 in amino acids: CASSGGLAGVRPTNEQFF. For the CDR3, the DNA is TGTGCCAGCAGCGGGGGACTAGCGGGAGTTCGGCCAACAAATGAGCAGTTCTTC.